This passage covers 14 T cell receptor beta chains from one sample sequenced in a study of shared clonotypes between healthy human individuals (dated by TCRdb to about 2020). The library was prepared using the immunoSEQ multiplex PCR assay. TCRdb stores this immuneACCESS table with in-frame sequences only. Part of the clones is absent; in the studies checked, under half of the shortfall reflects unresolved V genes, and no reason is known for the rest. Across this sample there are about 490,000 clones, with over 60% seen only once. Of the sample, roughly 13% falls within the top ten clones. Material: PBMCs. The receptor set was obtained from a woman aged 35 to 49 in good health. Some clones in this sample may be carry-over from other donors' samples.

The rearrangement joins TRBV4-1 to TRBJ2-4; 16 positions match TRBD2. The J segment lost 0 bases and the V segment lost 3 bases, leaving 2 bases of the junction unmatched. Per germline, CDR1 MGHRA and CDR2 YSYEKL. The CDR3 loop spans 18 amino acids. The CDR3 DNA sequence: TGCGCCAGCAGCCAGGGACTAGCGGGAGGGTCAGCCAAAAACATTCAGTACTTC. Its translation: CASSQGLAGGSAKNIQYF.

This clone was found a few times. The same CDR3 is also encoded by other DNA sequences in this sample. The chain has TRBV4-3 and TRBJ2-5; D is perhaps TRBD1 or TRBD2 (5 bases each). V was trimmed by 1 base and J by 4 bases, leaving 7 bases between them. The germline gives CDR1 LGHNA, CDR2 YSLEER. This CDR3 is built from 13 residues. CDR3 in DNA: TGCGCCAGCAGCCAAGTTGGGGGAGAGACCCAGTACTTC. Its translation: CASSQVGGETQYF.

The table lists this clone with a count of one. The chain carries TRBV4-1 and TRBJ1-2, with D unresolved. Trimming removed 1 base from V and 3 bases from J, with 3 bases in between. Germline V gene lookup returns CDR1 MGHRA and CDR2 YSYEKL. The CDR3 totals 12 residues. CDR3 protein: CASSQGDYGYTF. The CDR3 region has the DNA TGCGCCAGCAGCCAAGGGGACTATGGCTACACCTTC.

V is TRBV7-8 and J is TRBJ1-5; D is possibly TRBD1 (5 bases). V lost 5 bases to trimming and J lost 0 bases, with 14 bases between them. The CDR3 is 16 amino acids. The germline CDR1 and CDR2 sequences are SGHVS and FQNEAQ. The CDR3 sequence: CASSILDKYSNQPQHF. The CDR3, as DNA: TGTGCCAGCAGCATCCTGGACAAATATAGCAATCAGCCCCAGCATTTT.

This clone was detected only once. The rearrangement joins TRBV4-1 to TRBJ2-7; 12 bases map to TRBD2. The J segment lost 3 bases and the V segment lost 6 bases, leaving 3 bases of the junction unmatched. This CDR3 contains 14 residues. Germline-derived CDR1 and CDR2 are MGHRA and YSYEKL. The CDR3 spells CASSLAGGFYEQYF. The CDR3 coding sequence is TGCGCCAGCAGTCTAGCGGGAGGGTTCTACGAGCAGTACTTC.

The V call is TRBV6-5, the J call TRBJ2-3; the D gene is possibly TRBD2 (5 bases). The germline V and J ends were trimmed by 6 bases and 2 bases, with 12 bases remaining between them. Germline loops: CDR1 MNHEY, CDR2 SVGAGI. The CDR3 is 14 residues long. For the CDR3, the DNA is TGTGCCAGCAGCCCCGGGGTACCCACAGATACGCAGTATTTT. Amino acid sequence: CASSPGVPTDTQYF.

This clone has only a few counts. CDR3 nucleotide sequence: TGTGCCAGCTCACCAGGGGGGCCTGGGCTGTTTTTT. Amino acids: CASSPGGPGLFF. The V gene is TRBV18, the J gene TRBJ1-4; a weak D match, TRBD1 (6 bases). Trimming shortened V by 2 bases and J by 14 bases, and 12 bases separated the two germline ends. This CDR3 comprises 12 residues. Germline V gene lookup returns CDR1 KGHSH and CDR2 LQKENI.

The V and J genes are TRBV28 and TRBJ2-3, with 11 bases lining up with TRBD2. In germline, CDR1 is MDHEN, CDR2 SYDVKM. CDR3 length: 15 residues. After removal of 5 bases from V and 2 bases from J, the junction contained 3 bases not matched to a gene. The CDR3 sequence is CASSLAGGFTDTQYF. The CDR3, as DNA: TGTGCCAGCAGTCTAGCGGGAGGATTCACAGATACGCAGTATTTT. Full variable domain (remainder filled in from reference TRBV28 and TRBJ2-3): DVKVTQSSRYLVKRTGEKVFLECVQDMDHENMFWYRQDPGLGLRLIYFSYDVKMKEKGDIPEGYSVSREKKERFSLILESASTNQTSMYLCASSLAGGFTDTQYFGPGTRLTVL.

This clone was picked up a small number of times. This chain uses TRBV5-1 with TRBJ1-2; tentative D call: TRBD1 (5 bases). V was cut by 4 bases and J by 4 bases, with 11 bases left in between. There are 13 residues in the CDR3. The germline V gene has CDR1 SGHRS and CDR2 YFSETQ. The CDR3 nucleotides read TGCGCCAGCAGCCCGGGACTGTCCTATGGCTACACCTTC. Translation gives CASSPGLSYGYTF.

The V gene is TRBV21-1, the J gene TRBJ2-7; the tabulated D call, TRBD1, remains unverified against the DNA. TRBV21-1 is a recognized pseudogene. This CDR3 contains 15 residues. CDR3 residues: CASSPHQVGAYEQYF. In DNA, the CDR3 is TGTGCCAGCAGCCCCCACCAGGTAGGGGCCTACGAGCAGTACTTC.

The V gene is TRBV4-2, the J gene TRBJ1-6, with 9 bases aligning to TRBD1. The CDR3 has 16 amino acids. Germline V gene data show CDR1 as LGHNA and CDR2 as YNFKEQ. V dropped 3 bases and J dropped 10; count of bases not matched to a gene: 10. In nucleotides, the CDR3 is TGTGCCAGCAGCCAGGCCCCGACAGGGGGAAGCTCACCCCTCCACTTT. Protein product: CASSQAPTGGSSPLHF.

V gene TRBV7-3 combines with J gene TRBJ2-5, with D unclear. CDR3 length equals 13 residues. V lost 5 bases and J 1 base, leaving 8 bases between the germline ends. Germline values: CDR1 SGHTA, CDR2 FQGTGA. CDR3 DNA: TGTGCCAGCAGCCCATCCCTCCAAGAGACCCAGTACTTC. It codes for CASSPSLQETQYF.

This chain joins TRBV11-2 and TRBJ1-1, with 8 bases matching TRBD1. Per germline, CDR1 SGHAT and CDR2 FQNNGV. The CDR3 runs to 12 residues. Trimming removed 1 base from V and 11 bases from J; junction bases left unmatched: 3. The CDR3 DNA follows: TGTGCCAGCAGCTTAGGGACAGGGTACGCTTTCTTT. Encoded protein: CASSLGTGYAFF.

Notes on this clone: Other DNA sequences in the sample encode the same CDR3. The V call is TRBV7-9, the J call TRBJ2-3; TRBD2 matches at 8 bases. Germline CDR1 is SEHNR and CDR2 is FQNEAQ (reference sequence). The CDR3 contains 15 residues. The trim removed 2 bases at V and 3 bases at J, leaving 4 bases unmatched. The CDR3 loop reads CASSLLAGSTDTQYF. The DNA for the CDR3 is TGTGCCAGCAGCTTACTAGCGGGCAGTACAGATACGCAGTATTTT.